The 9 T cell receptor beta chains in this list originate from one sample, sequenced in a study of cytomegalovirus exposure and HLA in healthy donors. PCR employed 60 Vbeta and 13 Jbeta primers. Profiling relied on immunoSEQ multiplex PCR, and the TCRdb table lists in-frame clones only, not all of them. The sample includes approximately 140,000 clones, about four fifths of them seen just once. Sequences were obtained from PBMCs. Receptors were obtained from a human donor in good health.

The V call is TRBV18, the J call TRBJ1-1, with 10 nucleotides matching TRBD1. The CDR3 sequence is 14 residues long. The germline gives CDR1 KGHSH, CDR2 LQKENI. After removal of 3 bases from V and 3 bases from J, the junction contained 1 base not matched to a gene. CDR3 sequence reads: CASSPGTGDTEAFF. Written as DNA, the CDR3 is TGTGCCAGCTCACCGGGGACAGGGGACACTGAAGCTTTCTTT.

The table lists this clone with a count of one. J is TRBJ1-5 and V is TRBV2, with a weak D call TRBD1 (5 bases). CDR1 is SNHLY, CDR2 FYNNEI, per germline. V lost 6 bases, J lost 1 base, and 7 bases lay in between. This CDR3 is built from 13 residues. As DNA, the CDR3 is TGTGCCAGCAGCAGACAGAGCAATCAGCCCCAGCATTTT. Its translation is CASSRQSNQPQHF.

The CDR3 reads CASSTRGRGQGKLFF. The CDR3 region has the DNA TGTGCCAGCAGCACCCGTGGCAGGGGGCAGGGAAAACTGTTTTTT. The rearrangement links TRBV6-1 to TRBJ1-4, with 8 bases lining up with TRBD1. Germline V gene lookup returns CDR1 MNHNS and CDR2 SASEGT. Trimming cost V 6 bases and J 10 bases; bases outside gene matches: 13. This CDR3 spans 15 amino acids.

The chain combines TRBV19 with TRBJ2-3; TRBD1 agrees at 8 bases. The CDR3 loop spans 14 amino acids. Looked up from germline, CDR1 is LNHDA and CDR2 is SQIVND (reference sequence). The trim removed 10 bases at V and 4 bases at J, leaving 10 bases unmatched. The CDR3 coding sequence is TGTGCCACAATCGGGACAGGAAGGCCAGATACGCAGTATTTT. Translating it yields CATIGTGRPDTQYF.

V is TRBV4-1 and J is TRBJ2-1, with 13 positions matching TRBD2. The V gene's germline CDR1 is MGHRA and CDR2 YSYEKL. V was pared by 1 base and J by 4 bases, with 13 bases of the junction left unmatched. The CDR3 consists of 20 residues. Here the CDR3 DNA reads TGCGCCAGCAGCCAAGTGCCAACTAGCGGGGGGGCTCGGGCTTACAATGAGCAGTTCTTC. Protein product: CASSQVPTSGGARAYNEQFF.

The chain is built from TRBV18 and TRBJ1-3; D is ambiguous. The CDR3 has 16 residues. The V end lost 3 bases, the J end lost 0 bases, and 12 bases lay between the germline ends. CDR1 and CDR2 (germline): KGHSH, LQKENI. The CDR3 loop reads CASSPLRLDSGNTIYF. CDR3 DNA sequence: TGTGCCAGCTCACCCCTAAGACTGGACTCTGGAAACACCATATATTTT.

V usage is TRBV6-6 and J usage is TRBJ1-1; D perhaps matches TRBD1 (5 bases). The germline V and J ends were trimmed by 0 bases and 4 bases, with 6 bases remaining between them. This CDR3 is built from 13 residues. Germline loops: CDR1 MNHNY, CDR2 SVGAGI (reference sequence). CDR3 amino acids: CASSYSGGTEAFF. CDR3 nucleotides: TGTGCCAGCAGTTACTCGGGGGGCACTGAAGCTTTCTTT.

This clone was recorded only once. Here the CDR3 reads CASSLKSHQGAGGYTF. CDR3 nucleotides: TGTGCCAGCAGCTTAAAGTCTCATCAGGGCGCCGGTGGCTACACCTTC. V usage is TRBV7-2 and J usage is TRBJ1-2; possibly TRBD1 for D (5 bases). The CDR3 is made up of 16 amino acids. Germline loops: CDR1 SGHTA, CDR2 FQGNSA. With 2 bases removed from V and 7 bases from J, the gap between germline ends came to 20 bases.

This clone was seen once. This sequence joins TRBV2 and TRBJ2-7; maybe TRBD1 (6 bases). Germline V CDR1 and CDR2: SNHLY, FYNNEI. The CDR3 extends over 15 amino acids. V was clipped by 3 bases and J by 3 bases, with 15 bases between them. The CDR3 here is CASSESRDMGYEQYF. The DNA for the CDR3 is TGTGCCAGCAGTGAGTCGAGGGACATGGGCTACGAGCAGTACTTC.